This entry features one TCR beta chain sequence. The antigen is undetermined. This sample is part of a study of cytomegalovirus exposure and HLA in healthy donors. Study results and caveats: Among donors in an Asian-associated ancestry cluster, a later analysis reportedly found fewer N-insertions than the roughly 610-donor mean. Presence/absence analyses supposed approximately even sequencing depth among donors.

V lost 3 bases and J lost 4, with 13 bases in between. The CDR3 sequence is 15 residues long. Germline V CDR1 and CDR2: SGHTA, FQGNSA. The PCR used 60 Vbeta and 13 Jbeta primers. Sequenced by immunoSEQ multiplex PCR; TCRdb stores in-frame clones only, minus some. This table holds approximately 61,000 clones, around 61% found once. There were likely unrecorded immune exposures, though donors were nominally healthy when sampled. The rearrangement joins TRBV7-2 to TRBJ2-1, with D perhaps TRBD1 (6 bases). Sample: PBMCs. The sequence derives from a woman aged 50 to 65 in good health and CMV-seronegative. The CDR3 loop is CASSLDPDSYNEQFF. As DNA, the CDR3 is TGTGCCAGCAGCTTGGACCCGGACAGTTACAATGAGCAGTTCTTC.